This T cell receptor (beta chain) was profiled in a study of blood T cell repertoires in COVID-19. Study-level information: The samples span acute and convalescent COVID-19 from the United States, Italy and Spain. PBMCs, B-cell-depleted T cells, or T cells were the source of the cDNA or gDNA that made up the material.

Original processing methods: Counts of nucleated cells, estimated from reference gene primer amplification, were obtained. Clones were read by immunoSEQ multiplex PCR, and TCRdb kept only the in-frame ones, dropping some. The V and J calls and clone size were taken over from that table, and D and trimming were inferred from the DNA. The top ten hold roughly 8.7% of the sample, which has about 220,000 clones, 75% to 85% seen once. The J segment lost 3 bases and the V segment lost 0 bases, leaving 13 bases of the junction unmatched. The germline V gene has CDR1 SSHAT and CDR2 FNYEAQ (reference sequence). The CDR3 is 19 amino acids.

The V and J genes are TRBV7-7 and TRBJ2-2; 7 bases match TRBD1. The TCR sequence derives from a man aged 50-59 years with active or convalescent COVID-19. Sequencing was carried out using peripheral blood. The CDR3 reads CASSLADLKTGWDTGELFF. As DNA, the CDR3 is TGTGCCAGCAGCTTAGCGGACCTAAAGACAGGGTGGGACACCGGGGAGCTGTTTTTT.